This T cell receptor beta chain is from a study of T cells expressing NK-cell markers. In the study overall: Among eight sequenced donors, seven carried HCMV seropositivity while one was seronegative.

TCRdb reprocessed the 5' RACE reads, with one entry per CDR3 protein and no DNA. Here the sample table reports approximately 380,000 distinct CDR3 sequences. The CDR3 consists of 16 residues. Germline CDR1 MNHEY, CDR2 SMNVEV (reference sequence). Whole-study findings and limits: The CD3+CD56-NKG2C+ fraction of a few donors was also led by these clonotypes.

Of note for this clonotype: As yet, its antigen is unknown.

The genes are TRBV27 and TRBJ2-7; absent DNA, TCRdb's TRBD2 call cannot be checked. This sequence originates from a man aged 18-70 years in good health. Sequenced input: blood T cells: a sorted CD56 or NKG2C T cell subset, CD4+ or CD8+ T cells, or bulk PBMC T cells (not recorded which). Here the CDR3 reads CASSSRGTGASYEQYF.